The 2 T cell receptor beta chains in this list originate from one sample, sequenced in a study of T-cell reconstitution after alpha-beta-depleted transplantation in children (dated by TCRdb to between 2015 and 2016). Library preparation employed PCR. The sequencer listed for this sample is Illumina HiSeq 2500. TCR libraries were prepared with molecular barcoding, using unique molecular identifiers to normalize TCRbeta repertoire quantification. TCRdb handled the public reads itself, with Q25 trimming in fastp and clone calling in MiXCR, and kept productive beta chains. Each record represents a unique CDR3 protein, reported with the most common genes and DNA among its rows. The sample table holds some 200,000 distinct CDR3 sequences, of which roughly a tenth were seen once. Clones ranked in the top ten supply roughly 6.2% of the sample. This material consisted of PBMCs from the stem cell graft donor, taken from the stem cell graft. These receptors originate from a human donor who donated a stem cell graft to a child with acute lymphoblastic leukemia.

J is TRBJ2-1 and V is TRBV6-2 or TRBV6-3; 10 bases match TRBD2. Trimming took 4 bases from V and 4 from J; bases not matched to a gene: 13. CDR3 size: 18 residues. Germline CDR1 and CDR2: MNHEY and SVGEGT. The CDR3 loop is CASSSVSLSGGTYNEQFF. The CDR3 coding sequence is TGTGCCAGCAGTTCCGTCTCCCTTAGCGGGGGGACTTACAATGAGCAGTTCTTC.

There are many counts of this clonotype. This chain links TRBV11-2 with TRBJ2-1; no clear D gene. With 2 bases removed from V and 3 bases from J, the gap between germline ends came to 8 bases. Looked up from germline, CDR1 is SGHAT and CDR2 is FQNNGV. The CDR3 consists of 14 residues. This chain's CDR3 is CASSLMADYNEQFF. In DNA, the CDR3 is TGTGCCAGCAGCTTAATGGCAGACTACAATGAGCAGTTCTTC.